This passage covers 16 T cell receptor beta chains from one sample sequenced in a study of blood T cell repertoires in COVID-19. Assay: immunoSEQ multiplex PCR; the TCRdb copy retains only in-frame clones and omits some. The sample carries some 200,000 clones, 70% to 90% recorded once. The sample taken for sequencing was peripheral blood. The receptors originated from a woman younger than 30 who had recovered from COVID-19.

There are a few counts of this clone. J is TRBJ2-2 and V is TRBV6-4; TRBD2 might be the D (6 bases). CDR3 size: 16 residues. V gave up 3 bases and J gave up 1 base, with 12 bases separating them. Germline values: CDR1 MRHNA, CDR2 SNTAGT. The CDR3 loop reads CASSDVRRENTGELFF. CDR3 bases: TGTGCCAGCAGTGATGTTAGGCGGGAGAACACCGGGGAGCTGTTTTTT.

V and J are TRBV6-2 or TRBV6-3 and TRBJ1-6; possibly TRBD1 for D (5 bases). V lost 4 bases to trimming and J lost 9 bases, with 13 bases between them. CDR1 and CDR2 from the germline V gene are MNHEY and SVGEGT. CDR3 size: 14 residues. The CDR3 here is CASSWARVTSPLHF. The CDR3 DNA reads as TGTGCCAGCAGTTGGGCCAGGGTGACTTCACCCCTCCACTTT.

This CDR3 reads CASSLGSGSEQYF. DNA of the CDR3: TGCGCCAGCAGCTTGGGTTCGGGTAGCGAGCAGTACTTC. The J gene is TRBJ2-7, the V gene TRBV5-1; the D is unclear. V lost 0 bases and J 6 bases, leaving 10 bases between the germline ends. This CDR3 has 13 amino acids. CDR1 and CDR2 from the germline V gene are SGHRS and YFSETQ.

The chain couples TRBV11-2 to TRBJ2-5, with D maybe TRBD1 (5 bases). Germline V CDR1 and CDR2: SGHAT, FQNNGV. The CDR3 length is 15 residues. V was trimmed by 3 bases and J by 0 bases, leaving 11 bases between them. CDR3 residues: CASSFRAINQETQYF. The CDR3, as DNA: TGTGCCAGCAGCTTCAGGGCCATTAACCAAGAGACCCAGTACTTC.

V is TRBV6-5 and J is TRBJ1-1, with TRBD1 identical over 7 bases. The germline CDR1 and CDR2 sequences are MNHEY and SVGAGI. The CDR3 extends over 12 amino acids. V was pared by 5 bases and J by 7 bases, with 4 bases of the junction left unmatched. The CDR3 coding sequence is TGTGCCAGCAGTACAGGGGTGGGTGAAGCTTTCTTT. This codes for CASSTGVGEAFF.

V gene TRBV2 combines with J gene TRBJ2-5, with 8 bases fitting TRBD1. After removal of 10 bases from V and 6 bases from J, the junction contained 10 bases not matched to a gene. The CDR3 covers 13 residues. Germline CDR1 SNHLY, CDR2 FYNNEI. Written as DNA, the CDR3 is TGTGCCACCCTACAGGACAGGGAAAAGACCCAGTACTTC. Its translation is CATLQDREKTQYF.

The chain links TRBV10-2 to TRBJ2-1; 8 positions agree with TRBD2. V lost 6 bases and J lost 8; bases outside the gene matches: 12. Germline loops: CDR1 WSHSY, CDR2 SAAADI. The CDR3 runs to 15 residues. The CDR3 DNA follows: TGCGCCAGCAGGGCCGGGACTAGTGATTTAGATGAGCAGTTCTTC. It encodes CASRAGTSDLDEQFF.

This chain joins TRBV14 and TRBJ2-1; TRBD1 is a possible D gene (5 bases). The CDR3 runs 14 residues. The germline V and J ends were trimmed by 4 bases and 5 bases, with 12 bases remaining between them. CDR1 and CDR2 (germline): SGHDN, FVKESK. CDR3 region: CASSRSQGDNEQFF. The CDR3 region has the DNA TGTGCCAGCAGCCGGTCGCAGGGTGACAATGAGCAGTTCTTC.

The chain uses TRBV3-1 (or the pseudogene TRBV3-2) and TRBJ1-1; TRBD1 matches 7 bases. V shed 0 bases and J 2 bases; nucleotides not matched to a gene: 9. The CDR3 has 17 residues. Germline V gene lookup returns CDR1 LGHDT and CDR2 YNNKEL (reference sequence). Here the CDR3 reads CASSQERGRGSNTEAFF. CDR3 sequence (DNA): TGTGCCAGCAGCCAAGAGAGGGGGCGCGGTTCTAACACTGAAGCTTTCTTT.

The rearrangement links TRBV6-5 to TRBJ2-1; D unclear. This CDR3 region has 16 residues. Per germline, CDR1 MNHEY and CDR2 SVGAGI. V was pared by 0 bases and J by 3 bases, with 12 bases between. CDR3 in amino acids: CASSYSPNIFYNEQFF. DNA for the CDR3: TGTGCCAGCAGTTACTCACCTAATATATTCTACAATGAGCAGTTCTTC.

The V call is TRBV25-1, the J call TRBJ1-1, with 7 bases matching TRBD1. From germline, CDR1 is MGHDK and CDR2 SYGVNS. The junction had 10 bases not matched to a gene; V was cut back by 4 bases and J by 11 bases. The CDR3 extends over 13 amino acids. CDR3: CASSGYTQGRAFF. The CDR3 DNA reads as TGTGCCAGCAGTGGGTACACACAGGGGAGGGCTTTCTTT.

The J gene is TRBJ1-1, the V gene TRBV10-3; D gene uncertain. The ends were cut back, 0 bases at V and 7 bases at J, with 6 bases in the middle. There are 12 residues in the CDR3. Germline V gives CDR1 ENHRY, CDR2 SYGVKD. As DNA, the CDR3 is TGTGCCATCAGTGAGTCGGGCAGTGAAGCTTTCTTT. It specifies CAISESGSEAFF.

The chain recombines TRBV10-2 with TRBJ2-7; TRBD1 might be the D (5 bases). Germline CDR1 and CDR2: WSHSY and SAAADI. V was clipped by 5 bases and J by 3 bases, with 14 bases between them. The CDR3 runs 14 residues. The CDR3 reads CASSPRTIDYEQYF. As DNA, the CDR3 is TGCGCCAGCAGTCCCCGGACAATTGACTACGAGCAGTACTTC.

The chain uses TRBV19 and TRBJ1-5; 8 nucleotides agree with TRBD1. The germline V gene has CDR1 LNHDA and CDR2 SQIVND (reference sequence). Trimming at V came to 7 bases and at J to 7 bases, leaving 12 bases not matched to a gene. The CDR3 is 15 residues long. CDR3 sequence: CASTTGDRGGQPQHF. CDR3 DNA sequence: TGTGCCAGTACCACCGGAGACAGGGGTGGACAGCCCCAGCATTTT.

This chain links TRBV18 with TRBJ2-2; D call uncertain. The CDR3 loop spans 14 amino acids. The V end was cut by 5 bases, the J end by 1 base, with 8 bases between. The germline V gene has CDR1 KGHSH and CDR2 LQKENI. CDR3 protein: CASSTSVNTGELFF. As DNA, the CDR3 is TGTGCCAGCTCAACCTCGGTGAACACCGGGGAGCTGTTTTTT.

This clone showed up just once. The genes are TRBV20-1 and TRBJ2-3; 12 positions agree with TRBD2. The CDR3 loop spans 16 amino acids. With V trimmed by 3 bases and J by 7 bases, 11 bases remained unmatched. The germline V gene has CDR1 DFQATT and CDR2 SNEGSKA (reference sequence). This CDR3 reads CSASEASGRATYTQYF. The DNA of the CDR3 is TGCAGTGCTAGTGAGGCTAGCGGGAGGGCCACGTATACGCAGTATTTT.